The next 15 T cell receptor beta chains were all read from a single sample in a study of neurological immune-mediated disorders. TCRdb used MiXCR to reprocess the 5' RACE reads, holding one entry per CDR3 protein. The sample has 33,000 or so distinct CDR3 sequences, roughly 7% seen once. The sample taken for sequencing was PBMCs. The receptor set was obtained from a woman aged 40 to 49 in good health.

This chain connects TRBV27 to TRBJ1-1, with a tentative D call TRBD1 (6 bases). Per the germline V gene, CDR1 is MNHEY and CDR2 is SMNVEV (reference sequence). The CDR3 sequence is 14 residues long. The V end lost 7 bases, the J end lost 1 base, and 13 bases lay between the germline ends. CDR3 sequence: CASTGGGGNTEAFF. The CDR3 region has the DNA TGTGCCAGCACGGGGGGCGGGGGGAACACTGAAGCTTTCTTT.

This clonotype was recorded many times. CDR3 coding DNA: TGCAGCGTGAGGGTTTGGGATGAAGCTTTCTTT. It yields the protein CSVRVWDEAFF. The chain links TRBV29-1 to TRBJ1-1; D uncertain. V was cut by 6 bases and J by 7 bases, with 12 bases left in between. This CDR3 contains 11 residues. Germline loops: CDR1 SQVTM, CDR2 ANQGSEA.

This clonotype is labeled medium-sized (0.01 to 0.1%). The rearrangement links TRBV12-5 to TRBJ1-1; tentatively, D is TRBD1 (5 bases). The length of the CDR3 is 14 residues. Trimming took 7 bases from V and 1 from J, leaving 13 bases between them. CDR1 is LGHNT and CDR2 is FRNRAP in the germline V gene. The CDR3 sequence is CASASDGTNTEAFF. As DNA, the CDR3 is TGTGCTAGTGCCTCAGACGGGACGAACACTGAAGCTTTCTTT.

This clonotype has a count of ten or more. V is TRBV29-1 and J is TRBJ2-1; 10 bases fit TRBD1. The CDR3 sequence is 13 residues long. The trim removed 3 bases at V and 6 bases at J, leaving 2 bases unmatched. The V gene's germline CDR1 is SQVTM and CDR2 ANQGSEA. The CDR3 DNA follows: TGCAGCGTTGAGGGACAGGGGAGCAATGAGCAGTTCTTC. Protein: CSVEGQGSNEQFF.

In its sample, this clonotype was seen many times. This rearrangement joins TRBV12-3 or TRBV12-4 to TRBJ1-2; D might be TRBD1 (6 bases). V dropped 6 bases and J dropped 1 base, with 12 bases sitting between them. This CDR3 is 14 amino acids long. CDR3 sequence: CASRYSDSNYGYTF. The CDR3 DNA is TGTGCCAGCAGGTATTCGGACAGTAACTATGGCTACACCTTC.

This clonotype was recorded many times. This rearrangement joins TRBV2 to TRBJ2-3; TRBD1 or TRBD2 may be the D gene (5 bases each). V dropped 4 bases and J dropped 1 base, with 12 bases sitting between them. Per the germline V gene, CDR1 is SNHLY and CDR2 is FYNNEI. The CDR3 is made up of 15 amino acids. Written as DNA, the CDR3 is TGTGCCAGCAGTGGCAGGGCGAGGGGCACAGATACGCAGTATTTT. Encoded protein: CASSGRARGTDTQYF.

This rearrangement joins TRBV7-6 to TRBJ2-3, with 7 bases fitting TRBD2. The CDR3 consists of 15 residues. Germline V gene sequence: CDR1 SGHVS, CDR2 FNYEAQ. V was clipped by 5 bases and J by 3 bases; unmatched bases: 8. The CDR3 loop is CASSLQGGRTDTQYF. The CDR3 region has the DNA TGTGCCAGCAGCCTCCAGGGCGGGAGAACAGATACGCAGTATTTT. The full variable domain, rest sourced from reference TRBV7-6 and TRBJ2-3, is GAGVSQSPRYKVTKRGQDVALRCDPISGHVSLYWYRQALGQGPEFLTYFNYEAQQDKSGLPNDRFSAERPEGSISTLTIQRTEQRDSAMYRCASSLQGGRTDTQYFGPGTRLTVL.

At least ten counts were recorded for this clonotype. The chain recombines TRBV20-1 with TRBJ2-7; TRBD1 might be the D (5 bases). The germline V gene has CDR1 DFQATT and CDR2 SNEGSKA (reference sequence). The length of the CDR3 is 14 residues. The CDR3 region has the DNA TGCAGCGGAGCCAATGGGCAGGGTTCCTACGAGCAGTACTTC. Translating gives CSGANGQGSYEQYF.

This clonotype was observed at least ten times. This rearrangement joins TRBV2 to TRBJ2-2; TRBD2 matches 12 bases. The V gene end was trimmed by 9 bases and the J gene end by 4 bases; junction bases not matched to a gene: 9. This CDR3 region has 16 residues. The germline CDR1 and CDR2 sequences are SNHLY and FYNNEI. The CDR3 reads CASGGLAGTRTGELFF. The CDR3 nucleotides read TGTGCCAGTGGGGGACTAGCGGGCACCCGCACCGGGGAGCTGTTTTTT.

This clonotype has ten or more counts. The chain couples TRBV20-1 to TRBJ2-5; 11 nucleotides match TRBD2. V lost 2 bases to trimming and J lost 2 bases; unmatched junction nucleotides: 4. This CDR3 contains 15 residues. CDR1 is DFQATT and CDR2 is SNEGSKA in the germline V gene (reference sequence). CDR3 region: CSARTVAGGQETQYF. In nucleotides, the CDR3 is TGCAGTGCTAGAACGGTAGCGGGGGGGCAAGAGACCCAGTACTTC.

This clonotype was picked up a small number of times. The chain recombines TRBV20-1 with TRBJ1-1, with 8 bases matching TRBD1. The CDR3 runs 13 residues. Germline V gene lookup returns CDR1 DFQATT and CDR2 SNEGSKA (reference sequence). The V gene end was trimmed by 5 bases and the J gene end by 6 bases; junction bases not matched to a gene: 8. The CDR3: CSAGPDRGPEAFF. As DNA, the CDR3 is TGCAGTGCTGGGCCAGACAGGGGCCCTGAAGCTTTCTTT.

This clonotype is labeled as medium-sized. The CDR3 DNA reads TGCGCCAGCAGCTTGGCCGGACAGGGTGACGAGCAGTACGTC. Translating it yields CASSLAGQGDEQYV. The chain uses TRBV5-1 and TRBJ2-7; 8 nucleotides align to TRBD1. This CDR3 comprises 14 residues. From germline, CDR1 is SGHRS and CDR2 YFSETQ. V shed 0 bases and J 5 bases; nucleotides not matched to a gene: 4.

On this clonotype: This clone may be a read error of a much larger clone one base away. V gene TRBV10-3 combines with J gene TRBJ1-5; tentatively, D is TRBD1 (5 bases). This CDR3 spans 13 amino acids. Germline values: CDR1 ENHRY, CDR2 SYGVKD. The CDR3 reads CDTEQDSNQPQHF. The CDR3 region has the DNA TGTGACACCGAACAGGATAGCAATCAGCCCCAGCATTTT.

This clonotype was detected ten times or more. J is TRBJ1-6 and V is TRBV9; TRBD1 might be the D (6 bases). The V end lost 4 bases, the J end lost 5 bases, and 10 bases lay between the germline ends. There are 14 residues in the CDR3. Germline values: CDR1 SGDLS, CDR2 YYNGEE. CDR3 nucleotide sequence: TGTGCCAGCAGCCGGGAGGGGGATAATTCACCCCTCCACTTT. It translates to CASSREGDNSPLHF.

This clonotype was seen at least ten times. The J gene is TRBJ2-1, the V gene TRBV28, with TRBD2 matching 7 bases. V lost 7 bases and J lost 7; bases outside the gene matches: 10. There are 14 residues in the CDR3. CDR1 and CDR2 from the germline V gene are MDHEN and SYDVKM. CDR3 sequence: CASTWGGWGNEQFF. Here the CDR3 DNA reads TGTGCCAGCACTTGGGGGGGGTGGGGGAATGAGCAGTTCTTC.